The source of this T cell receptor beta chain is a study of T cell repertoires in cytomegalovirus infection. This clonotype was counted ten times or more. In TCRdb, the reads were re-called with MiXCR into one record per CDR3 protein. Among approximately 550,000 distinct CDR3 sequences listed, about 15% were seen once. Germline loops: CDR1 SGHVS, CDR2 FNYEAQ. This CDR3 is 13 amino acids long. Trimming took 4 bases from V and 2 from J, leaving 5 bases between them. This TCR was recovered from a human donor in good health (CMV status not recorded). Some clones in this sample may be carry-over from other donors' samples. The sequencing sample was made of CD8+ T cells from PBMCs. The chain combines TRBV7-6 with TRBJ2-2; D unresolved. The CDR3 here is CASSSSNTGELFF. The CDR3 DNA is TGTGCCAGCAGCTCATCAAACACCGGGGAGCTGTTTTTT.